These 4 T cell receptor beta chains came from one sample sequenced in a study of Graves' ophthalmopathy and Graves' hyperthyroidism. TCR beta CDR3 regions were amplified from RNA transcripts. Amplification began with first-round RT-PCR using HTBI primers, then second-round multiplex PCR was performed. MiXCR was run by TCRdb on the multiplex PCR reads, yielding one entry per CDR3 protein. The sample lists hundreds of thousands of distinct CDR3 sequences, around 21% seen once, with roughly 3% in the top ten. Sequenced sample: peripheral blood. Receptors were obtained from a woman aged 18-29 years with stable Graves' hyperthyroidism.

Of note for this clonotype: A much larger clonotype is one base distant, so this may be a read error. Since no conserved phenylalanine or tryptophan closes the CDR3, a read error is the likely cause. V usage is TRBV12-3 or TRBV12-4 and J usage is TRBJ1-5; D is undetermined. V was clipped by 4 bases and J by 3 bases, with 10 bases between them. The CDR3 sequence is 14 residues long. The CDR3 is CASSSWPNNQPQHV. CDR3 bases: TGTGCCAGCAGTTCATGGCCGAACAATCAGCCCCAGCATGTT.

This clonotype was seen ten or more times. The chain employs TRBV20-1 and TRBJ1-1; the D gene is possibly TRBD1 (5 bases). The CDR3 loop spans 12 amino acids. Germline V lookup: CDR1 DFQATT, CDR2 SNEGSKA (reference sequence). Between the trimmed V and J ends, which lost 4 bases and 5 bases, there was a span of 11 bases. CDR3 in DNA: TGCAGTGCTACCCAGGGTGGAACTGAAGCTTTCTTT. As protein: CSATQGGTEAFF.

The sample holds many counts of this clonotype. The chain couples TRBV6-1 to TRBJ1-2; the D gene is possibly TRBD1 (5 bases). From germline, CDR1 is MNHNS and CDR2 SASEGT. With 3 bases removed from V and 0 bases from J, the gap between germline ends came to 11 bases. This CDR3 contains 15 residues. The chain's CDR3 is CASSEVGAANYGYTF. The CDR3 DNA sequence: TGTGCCAGCAGTGAGGTCGGGGCAGCTAACTATGGCTACACCTTC.

The table lists this clonotype with many counts. This chain uses TRBV18 with TRBJ2-2, with 7 bases matching TRBD2. The V and J ends lost 1 base and 4 bases, in that order; junction bases with no gene match: 6. Germline V gene sequence: CDR1 KGHSH, CDR2 LQKENI. This CDR3 spans 16 amino acids. The CDR3 loop is CASSPQGLGATGELFF. The DNA for the CDR3 is TGTGCCAGCTCACCACAAGGACTAGGGGCCACCGGGGAGCTGTTTTTT.